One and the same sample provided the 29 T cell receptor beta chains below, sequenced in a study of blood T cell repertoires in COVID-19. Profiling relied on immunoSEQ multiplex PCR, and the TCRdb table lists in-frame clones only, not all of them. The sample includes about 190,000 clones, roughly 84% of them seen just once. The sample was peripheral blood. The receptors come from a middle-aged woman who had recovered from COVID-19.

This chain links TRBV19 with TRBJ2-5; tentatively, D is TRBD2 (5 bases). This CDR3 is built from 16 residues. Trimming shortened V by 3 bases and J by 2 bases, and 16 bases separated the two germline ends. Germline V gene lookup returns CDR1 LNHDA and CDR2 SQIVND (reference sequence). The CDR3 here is CASSMGVAFKQETQYF. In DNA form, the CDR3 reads TGTGCCAGTAGTATGGGAGTAGCGTTTAAACAAGAGACCCAGTACTTC.

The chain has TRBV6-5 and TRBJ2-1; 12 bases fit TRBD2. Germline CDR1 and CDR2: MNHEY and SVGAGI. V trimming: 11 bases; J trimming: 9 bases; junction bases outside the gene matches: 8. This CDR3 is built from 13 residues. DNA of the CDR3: TGTGCCTCCCGGACTAGCGGGATAAGTGAGCAGTTCTTC. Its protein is CASRTSGISEQFF.

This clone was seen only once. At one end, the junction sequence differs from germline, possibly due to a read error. The CDR3 DNA reads TGTGCCAGCAGCGTAGGTCAGGTTGGGAGTCGCCAAGAGGCCCAGTACTTC. Protein sequence: CASSVGQVGSRQEAQYF. The chain has TRBV9 and TRBJ2-5, with TRBD2 as a possible D gene (5 bases). The CDR3 runs to 17 residues. Germline lookup yields CDR1 SGDLS and CDR2 YYNGEE.

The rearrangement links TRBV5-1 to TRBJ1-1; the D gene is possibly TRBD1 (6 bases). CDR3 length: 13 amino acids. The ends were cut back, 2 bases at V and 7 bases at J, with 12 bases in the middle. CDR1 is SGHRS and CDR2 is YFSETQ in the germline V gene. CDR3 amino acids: CASSLQGDFEAFF. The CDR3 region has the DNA TGCGCCAGCAGCTTACAGGGAGACTTTGAAGCTTTCTTT.

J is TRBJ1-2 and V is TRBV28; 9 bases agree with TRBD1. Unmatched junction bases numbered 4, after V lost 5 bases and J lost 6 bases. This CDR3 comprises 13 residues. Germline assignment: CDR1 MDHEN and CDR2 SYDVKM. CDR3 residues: CASSQGTGNGYTF. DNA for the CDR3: TGTGCCAGCAGTCAAGGGACAGGGAATGGCTACACCTTC.

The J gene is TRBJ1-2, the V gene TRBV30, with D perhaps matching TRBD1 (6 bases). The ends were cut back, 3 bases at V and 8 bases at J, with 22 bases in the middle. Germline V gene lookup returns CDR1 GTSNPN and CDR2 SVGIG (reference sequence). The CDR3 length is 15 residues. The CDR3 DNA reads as TGTGCCTGGAGGGAACGCGACAGGTCTCTCTTAGGCTACACCTTC. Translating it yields CAWRERDRSLLGYTF.

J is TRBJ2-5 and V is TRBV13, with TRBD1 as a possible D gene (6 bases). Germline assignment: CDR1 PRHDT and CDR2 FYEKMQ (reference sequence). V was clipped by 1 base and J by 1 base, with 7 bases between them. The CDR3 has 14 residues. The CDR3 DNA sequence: TGTGCCAGCAGCTTAGTGGACAGCCAAGAGACCCAGTACTTC. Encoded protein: CASSLVDSQETQYF. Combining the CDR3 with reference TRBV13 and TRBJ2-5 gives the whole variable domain AAGVIQSPRHLIKEKRETATLKCYPIPRHDTVYWYQQGPGQDPQFLISFYEKMQSDKGSIPDRFSAQQFSDYHSELNMSSLELGDSALYFCASSLVDSQETQYFGPGTRLLVL.

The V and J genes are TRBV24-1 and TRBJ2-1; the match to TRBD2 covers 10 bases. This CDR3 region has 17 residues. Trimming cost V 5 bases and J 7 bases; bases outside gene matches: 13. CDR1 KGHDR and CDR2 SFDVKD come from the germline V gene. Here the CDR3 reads CATSGKMLAGDGNEQFF. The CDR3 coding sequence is TGTGCCACCAGTGGAAAGATGCTAGCGGGAGACGGGAATGAGCAGTTCTTC.

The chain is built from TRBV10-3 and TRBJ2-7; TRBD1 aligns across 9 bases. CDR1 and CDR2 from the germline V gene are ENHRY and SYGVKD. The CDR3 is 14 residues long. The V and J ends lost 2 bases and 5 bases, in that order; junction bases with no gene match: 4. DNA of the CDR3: TGTGCCATCAGTGAGACAGGGGGCATCAACGAGCAGTACTTC. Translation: CAISETGGINEQYF.

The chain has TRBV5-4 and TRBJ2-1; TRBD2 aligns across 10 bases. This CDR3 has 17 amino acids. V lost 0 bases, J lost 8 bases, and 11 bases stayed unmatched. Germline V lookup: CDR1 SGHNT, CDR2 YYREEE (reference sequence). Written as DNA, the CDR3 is TGTGCCAGCAGCTTGGGAGCGGGAGGGCCTTTTATATATGAGCAGTTCTTC. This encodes CASSLGAGGPFIYEQFF.

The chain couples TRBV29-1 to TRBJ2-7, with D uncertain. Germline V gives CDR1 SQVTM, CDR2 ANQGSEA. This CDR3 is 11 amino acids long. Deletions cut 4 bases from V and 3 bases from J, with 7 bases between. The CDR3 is CSVALGYEQYF. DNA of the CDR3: TGCAGCGTTGCCCTCGGCTACGAGCAGTACTTC.

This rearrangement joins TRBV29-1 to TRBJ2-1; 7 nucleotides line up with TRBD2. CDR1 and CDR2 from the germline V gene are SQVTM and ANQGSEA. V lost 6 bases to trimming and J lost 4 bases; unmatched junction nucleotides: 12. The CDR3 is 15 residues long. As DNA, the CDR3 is TGCAGCGTGGCAGTATGGGGCGGGAGTTACAATGAGCAGTTCTTC. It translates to CSVAVWGGSYNEQFF.

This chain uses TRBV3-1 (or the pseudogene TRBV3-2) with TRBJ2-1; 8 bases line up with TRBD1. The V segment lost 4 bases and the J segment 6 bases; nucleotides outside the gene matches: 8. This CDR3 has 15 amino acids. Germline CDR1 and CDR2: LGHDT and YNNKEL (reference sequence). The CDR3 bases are TGTGCCAGCAGCCCTCGGGACAGGAGGGGCAATGAGCAGTTCTTC. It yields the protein CASSPRDRRGNEQFF.

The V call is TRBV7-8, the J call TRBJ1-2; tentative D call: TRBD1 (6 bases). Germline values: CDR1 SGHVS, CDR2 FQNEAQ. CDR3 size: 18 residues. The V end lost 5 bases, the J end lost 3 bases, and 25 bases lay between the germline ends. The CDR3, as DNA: TGTGCCAGCAGCATTACAGGGAGCACTTCCAAAATGTACTATGGCTACACCTTC. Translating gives CASSITGSTSKMYYGYTF.

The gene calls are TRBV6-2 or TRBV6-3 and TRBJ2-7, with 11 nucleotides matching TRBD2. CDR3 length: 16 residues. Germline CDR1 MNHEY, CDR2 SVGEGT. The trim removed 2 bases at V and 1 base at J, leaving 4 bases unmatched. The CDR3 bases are TGTGCCAGCAGTTACCCTACTAGCGGGAGATCCTACGAGCAGTACTTC. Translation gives CASSYPTSGRSYEQYF.

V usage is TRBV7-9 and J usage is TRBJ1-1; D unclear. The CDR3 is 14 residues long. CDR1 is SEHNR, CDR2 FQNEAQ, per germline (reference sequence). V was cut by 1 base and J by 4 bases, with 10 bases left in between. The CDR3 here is CASSLERMGTEAFF. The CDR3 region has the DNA TGTGCCAGCAGCTTAGAGCGGATGGGCACTGAAGCTTTCTTT. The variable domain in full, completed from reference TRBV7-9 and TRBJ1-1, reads DTGVSQNPRHKITKRGQNVTFRCDPISEHNRLYWYRQTLGQGPEFLTYFQNEAQLEKSRLLSDRFSAERPKGSFSTLEIQRTEQGDSAMYLCASSLERMGTEAFFGQGTRLTVV.

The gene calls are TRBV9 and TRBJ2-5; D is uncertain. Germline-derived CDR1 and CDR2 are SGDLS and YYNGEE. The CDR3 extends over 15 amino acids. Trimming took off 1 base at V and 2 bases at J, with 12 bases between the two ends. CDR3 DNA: TGTGCCAGCAGCGTATCAATCAGTACACAAGAGACCCAGTACTTC. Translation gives CASSVSISTQETQYF.

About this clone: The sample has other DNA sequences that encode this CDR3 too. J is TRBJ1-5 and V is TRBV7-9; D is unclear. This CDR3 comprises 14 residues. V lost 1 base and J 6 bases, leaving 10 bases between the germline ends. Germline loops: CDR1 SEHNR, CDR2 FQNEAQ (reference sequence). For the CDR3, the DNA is TGTGCCAGCAGCTTAGAGGGAGGATCTCAGCCCCAGCATTTT. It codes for CASSLEGGSQPQHF.

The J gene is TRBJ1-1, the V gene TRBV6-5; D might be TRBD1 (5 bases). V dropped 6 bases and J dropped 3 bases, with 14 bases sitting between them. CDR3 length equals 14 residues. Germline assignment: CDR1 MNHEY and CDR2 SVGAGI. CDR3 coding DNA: TGTGCCAGCAGCGGCGGGACGGTCGACACTGAAGCTTTCTTT. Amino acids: CASSGGTVDTEAFF.

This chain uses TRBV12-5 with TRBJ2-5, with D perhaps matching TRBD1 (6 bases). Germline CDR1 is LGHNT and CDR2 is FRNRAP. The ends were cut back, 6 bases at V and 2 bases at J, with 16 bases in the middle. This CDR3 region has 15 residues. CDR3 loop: CASGRGGQKQETQYF. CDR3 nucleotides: TGTGCTAGTGGCCGAGGTGGACAGAAACAAGAGACCCAGTACTTC.

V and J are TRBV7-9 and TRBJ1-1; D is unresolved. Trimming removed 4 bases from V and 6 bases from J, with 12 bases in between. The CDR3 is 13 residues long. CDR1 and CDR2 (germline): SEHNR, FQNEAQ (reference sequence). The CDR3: CASSSAGGAEAFF. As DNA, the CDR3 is TGTGCCAGCAGCTCCGCGGGAGGCGCTGAAGCTTTCTTT.

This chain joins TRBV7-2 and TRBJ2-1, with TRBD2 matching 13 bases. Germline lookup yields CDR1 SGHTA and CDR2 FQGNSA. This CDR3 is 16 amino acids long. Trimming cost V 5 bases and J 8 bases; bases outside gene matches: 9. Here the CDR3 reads CASSPWTSGRTDEQFF. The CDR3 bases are TGTGCCAGCAGCCCGTGGACTAGCGGGAGAACTGATGAGCAGTTCTTC.

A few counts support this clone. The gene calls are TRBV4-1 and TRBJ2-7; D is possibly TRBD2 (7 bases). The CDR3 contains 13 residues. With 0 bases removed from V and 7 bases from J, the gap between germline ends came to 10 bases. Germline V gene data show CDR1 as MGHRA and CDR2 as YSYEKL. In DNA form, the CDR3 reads TGCGCCAGCAGCCAAGACGGGGGGCTTGAGCAGTACTTC. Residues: CASSQDGGLEQYF.

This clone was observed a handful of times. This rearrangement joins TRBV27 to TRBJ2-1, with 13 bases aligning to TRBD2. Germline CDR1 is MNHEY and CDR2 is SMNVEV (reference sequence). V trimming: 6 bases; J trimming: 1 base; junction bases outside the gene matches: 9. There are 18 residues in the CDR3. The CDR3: CASSPGLAGVPSYNEQFF. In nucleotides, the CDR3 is TGTGCCAGCAGCCCCGGACTAGCGGGAGTTCCATCCTACAATGAGCAGTTCTTC.

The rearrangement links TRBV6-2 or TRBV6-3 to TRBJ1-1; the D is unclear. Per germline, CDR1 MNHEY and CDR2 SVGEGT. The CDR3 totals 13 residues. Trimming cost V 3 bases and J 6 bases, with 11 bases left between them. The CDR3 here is CASSYPGGPEAFF. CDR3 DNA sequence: TGTGCCAGCAGTTATCCCGGAGGGCCTGAAGCTTTCTTT.

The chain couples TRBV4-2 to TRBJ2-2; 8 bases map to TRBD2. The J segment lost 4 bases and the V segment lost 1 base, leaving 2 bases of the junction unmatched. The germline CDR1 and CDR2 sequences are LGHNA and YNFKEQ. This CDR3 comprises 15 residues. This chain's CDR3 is CASSQGSGTTGELFF. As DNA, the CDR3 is TGTGCCAGCAGCCAAGGTAGCGGGACCACCGGGGAGCTGTTTTTT.

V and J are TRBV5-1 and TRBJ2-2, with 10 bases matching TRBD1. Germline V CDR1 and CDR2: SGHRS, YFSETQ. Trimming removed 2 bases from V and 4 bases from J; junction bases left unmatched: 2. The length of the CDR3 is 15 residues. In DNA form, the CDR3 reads TGCGCCAGCAGCTTTGGACAGGGGGGCACCGGGGAGCTGTTTTTT. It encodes CASSFGQGGTGELFF.

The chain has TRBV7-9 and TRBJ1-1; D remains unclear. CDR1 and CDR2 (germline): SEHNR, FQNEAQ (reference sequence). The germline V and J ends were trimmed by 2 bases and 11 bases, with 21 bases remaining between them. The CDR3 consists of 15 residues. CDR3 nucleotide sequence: TGTGCCAGCAGCTTAACTTCGGTGGGAGGGCTTGAGGCTTTCTTT. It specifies CASSLTSVGGLEAFF.

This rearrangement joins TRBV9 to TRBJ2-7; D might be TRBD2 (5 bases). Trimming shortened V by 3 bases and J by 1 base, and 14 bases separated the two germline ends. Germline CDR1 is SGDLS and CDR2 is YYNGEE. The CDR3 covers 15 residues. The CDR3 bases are TGTGCCAGCAGCGGAATAGGCGGGTCATCCTACGAGCAGTACTTC. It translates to CASSGIGGSSYEQYF.